The 14 T cell receptor beta chains given below trace back to one sample, sequenced in a study of PD-L1 blockade in urothelial cancer. Profiled with immunoSEQ multiplex PCR; TCRdb holds only in-frame clones, not every one. The sample lists tens of thousands of clones; about 90% were seen once. Material: PBMCs, obtained around atezolizumab (anti-PD-L1) treatment. Receptors originate from a woman aged 70-85 years with urothelial cancer.

The rearrangement uses TRBV7-7 and TRBJ2-1, with 10 bases fitting TRBD2. V gave up 5 bases and J gave up 4 bases; unmatched junction bases: 5. Germline V CDR1 and CDR2: SSHAT, FNYEAQ (reference sequence). CDR3 length equals 15 residues. This chain's CDR3 is CASSRTSGPYNEQFF. CDR3 in DNA: TGTGCCAGCAGCCGGACTAGCGGACCTTACAATGAGCAGTTCTTC.

The chain couples TRBV30 to TRBJ2-7, with TRBD2 matching over 9 bases. The germline gives CDR1 GTSNPN, CDR2 SVGIG (reference sequence). CDR3 length: 15 residues. V was clipped by 0 bases and J by 2 bases; unmatched bases: 5. In DNA form, the CDR3 reads TGTGCCTGGAGTGTACACAGCGGGAGGACCTACGAGCAGTACTTC. It translates to CAWSVHSGRTYEQYF.

The chain has TRBV9 and TRBJ2-7, with TRBD2 matching over 10 bases. CDR1 SGDLS and CDR2 YYNGEE come from the germline V gene. This CDR3 contains 18 residues. V dropped 0 bases and J dropped 2; count of bases not matched to a gene: 11. As DNA, the CDR3 is TGTGCCAGCAGCGTAGGGGCTAGCGGGAGCTTCACGCCCTACGAGCAGTACTTC. Translated, it gives CASSVGASGSFTPYEQYF.

The chain links TRBV2 to TRBJ1-1; tentative D call: TRBD1 (6 bases). The V end lost 6 bases, the J end lost 6 bases, and 20 bases lay between the germline ends. The CDR3 length is 15 residues. Germline CDR1 and CDR2: SNHLY and FYNNEI. Here the CDR3 reads CASSLSTYSGAEAFF. The CDR3 nucleotides read TGTGCCAGCAGCCTATCGACATACTCAGGGGCTGAAGCTTTCTTT.

The V call is TRBV5-6, the J call TRBJ2-3; 8 nucleotides match TRBD2. The CDR3 runs to 17 residues. Germline values: CDR1 SGHDT, CDR2 YYEEEE. The junction had 12 bases not matched to a gene; V was cut back by 0 bases and J by 6 bases. This CDR3 reads CASSLVSPSGLSDTQYF. The CDR3 DNA reads TGTGCCAGCAGCTTGGTATCTCCTAGCGGGCTCTCGGATACGCAGTATTTT.

This clone has just one count. Different DNA sequences within this sample yield the same CDR3. This chain links TRBV15 with TRBJ2-1; D remains unclear. The germline gives CDR1 LNHNV, CDR2 YYDKDF (reference sequence). Trimming removed 0 bases at V and 0 bases at J, with 6 bases between. The CDR3 is made up of 15 amino acids. CDR3 residues: CATSRDLASYNEQFF. In nucleotides, the CDR3 is TGTGCCACCAGCAGAGACTTAGCCTCCTACAATGAGCAGTTCTTC.

The V gene is TRBV5-4, the J gene TRBJ1-4; no clear D. The CDR3 is 15 residues long. Trimming took 0 bases from V and 0 from J, leaving 6 bases between them. Germline V gene data show CDR1 as SGHNT and CDR2 as YYREEE (reference sequence). The CDR3 nucleotides read TGTGCCAGCAGCTTGGGCTCAGCAACTAATGAAAAACTGTTTTTT. The encoded protein is CASSLGSATNEKLFF.

The chain employs TRBV11-2 and TRBJ1-1, with D perhaps matching TRBD1 (6 bases). The CDR3 runs 15 residues. Germline CDR1 SGHAT, CDR2 FQNNGV. The V end was cut by 4 bases, the J end by 1 base, with 13 bases between. CDR3 sequence: CASSSFRDKNTEAFF. In DNA, the CDR3 is TGTGCCAGCAGCTCATTCCGGGACAAGAACACTGAAGCTTTCTTT.

This clone was detected once. The chain recombines TRBV4-1 with TRBJ1-5, with 9 bases that match TRBD1. CDR3 size: 16 residues. The ends lost 1 base at V and 4 bases at J; junction bases unmatched: 5. The germline V gene encodes CDR1 MGHRA and CDR2 YSYEKL. In DNA form, the CDR3 reads TGCGCCAGCAGCCAAGTACCGGGACAGGGAAATCAGCCCCAGCATTTT. This codes for CASSQVPGQGNQPQHF.

The V and J genes are TRBV29-1 and TRBJ1-1; no reliable D call. The CDR3 is 13 amino acids. Per germline, CDR1 SQVTM and CDR2 ANQGSEA. V was clipped by 6 bases and J by 0 bases, with 11 bases between them. The CDR3 here is CSVLPGMNTEAFF. The DNA for the CDR3 is TGCAGCGTCCTGCCGGGAATGAACACTGAAGCTTTCTTT. The variable domain in full, completed from reference TRBV29-1 and TRBJ1-1, reads SAVISQKPSRDICQRGTSLTIQCQVDSQVTMMFWYRQQPGQSLTLIATANQGSEATYESGFVIDKFPISRPNLTFSTLTVSNMSPEDSSIYLCSVLPGMNTEAFFGQGTRLTVV.

V gene TRBV4-2 combines with J gene TRBJ2-7, with 13 bases aligning to TRBD2. The ends lost 0 bases at V and 2 bases at J; junction bases unmatched: 1. This CDR3 is built from 16 residues. CDR1 LGHNA and CDR2 YNFKEQ come from the germline V gene. CDR3 DNA sequence: TGTGCCAGCAGCCAAGATACTAGCGGGGGGGCCTACGAGCAGTACTTC. The encoded protein is CASSQDTSGGAYEQYF.

The gene calls are TRBV18 and TRBJ1-2; D might be TRBD1 (5 bases). The V end lost 2 bases, the J end lost 4 bases, and 17 bases lay between the germline ends. The germline CDR1 and CDR2 sequences are KGHSH and LQKENI. The CDR3 is made up of 16 amino acids. The CDR3 bases are TGTGCCAGCTCACCAATCCCCGGCAGGGAGGGCTATGGCTACACCTTC. As protein: CASSPIPGREGYGYTF.

The V call is TRBV5-5, the J call TRBJ2-1, with D tentatively TRBD2 (7 bases). V was shortened by 0 bases and J by 4 bases, with 14 bases between the two germline ends. CDR1 is SGHKS and CDR2 is YYEKEE in the germline V gene (reference sequence). The CDR3 runs to 16 residues. The CDR3 bases are TGTGCCAGCAGCTTGGCTCGGGGGGCGAAATACAATGAGCAGTTCTTC. Translating gives CASSLARGAKYNEQFF.

This clone was detected once. The V call is TRBV30, the J call TRBJ2-2; D not certain. Germline V gives CDR1 GTSNPN, CDR2 SVGIG (reference sequence). Trimming cost V 2 bases and J 4 bases, with 14 bases left between them. The length of the CDR3 is 15 residues. This CDR3 is CAWSPLELFTGELFF. The CDR3 region has the DNA TGTGCCTGGAGTCCCCTAGAGCTGTTCACCGGGGAGCTGTTTTTT.